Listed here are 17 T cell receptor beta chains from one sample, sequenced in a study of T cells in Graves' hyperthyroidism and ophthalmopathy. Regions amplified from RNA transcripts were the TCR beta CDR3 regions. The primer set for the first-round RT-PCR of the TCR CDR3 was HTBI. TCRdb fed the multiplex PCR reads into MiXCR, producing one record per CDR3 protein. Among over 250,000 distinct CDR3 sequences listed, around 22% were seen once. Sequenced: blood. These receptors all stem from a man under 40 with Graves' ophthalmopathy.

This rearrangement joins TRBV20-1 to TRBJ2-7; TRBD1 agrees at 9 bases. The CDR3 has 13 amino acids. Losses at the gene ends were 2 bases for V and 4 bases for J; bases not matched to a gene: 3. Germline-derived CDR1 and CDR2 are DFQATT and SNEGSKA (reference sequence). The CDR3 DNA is TGCAGTGCTAGAAAGGACAGGGGTTACGAGCAGTACTTC. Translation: CSARKDRGYEQYF.

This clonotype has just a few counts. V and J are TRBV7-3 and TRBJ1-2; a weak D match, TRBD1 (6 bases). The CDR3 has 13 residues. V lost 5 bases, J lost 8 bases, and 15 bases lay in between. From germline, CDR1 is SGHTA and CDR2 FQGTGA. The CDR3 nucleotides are TGTGCCAGCAGCCAGGGCCTCGGGGGCGGCTACACCTTC. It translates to CASSQGLGGGYTF. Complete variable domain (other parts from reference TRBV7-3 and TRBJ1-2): GAGVSQTPSNKVTEKGKYVELRCDPISGHTALYWYRQSLGQGPEFLIYFQGTGAADDSGLPNDRFFAVRPEGSVSTLKIQRTERGDSAVYLCASSQGLGGGYTFGSGTRLTVV.

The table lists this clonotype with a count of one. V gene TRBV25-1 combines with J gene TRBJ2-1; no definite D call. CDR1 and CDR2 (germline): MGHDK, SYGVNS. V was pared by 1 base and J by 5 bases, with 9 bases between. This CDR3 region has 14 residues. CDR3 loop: CASSESPWDNEQFF. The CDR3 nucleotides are TGTGCCAGCAGTGAATCCCCGTGGGACAATGAGCAGTTCTTC.

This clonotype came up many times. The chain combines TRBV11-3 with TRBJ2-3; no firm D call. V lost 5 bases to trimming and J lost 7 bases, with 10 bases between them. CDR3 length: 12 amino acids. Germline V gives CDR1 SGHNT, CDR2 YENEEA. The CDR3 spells CASSPALNTQYF. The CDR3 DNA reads TGTGCCAGCAGCCCGGCTTTGAATACGCAGTATTTT.

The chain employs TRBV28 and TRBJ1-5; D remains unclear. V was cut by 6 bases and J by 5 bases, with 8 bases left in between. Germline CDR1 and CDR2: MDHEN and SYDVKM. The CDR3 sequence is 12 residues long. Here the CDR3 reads CASRESYQPQHF. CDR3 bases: TGTGCCAGCAGGGAATCCTATCAGCCCCAGCATTTT.

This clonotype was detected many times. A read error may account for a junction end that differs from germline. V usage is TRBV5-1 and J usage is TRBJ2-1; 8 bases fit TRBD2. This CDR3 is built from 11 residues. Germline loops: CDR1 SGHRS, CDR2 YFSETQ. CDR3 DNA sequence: TGTGCCAGCAGCTTAGCGGGAGAGCAGTTCTTC. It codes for CASSLAGEQFF.

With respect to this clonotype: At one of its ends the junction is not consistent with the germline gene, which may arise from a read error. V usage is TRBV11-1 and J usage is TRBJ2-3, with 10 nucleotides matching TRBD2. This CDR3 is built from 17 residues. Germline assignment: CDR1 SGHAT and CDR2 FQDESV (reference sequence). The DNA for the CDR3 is TGTGCCACCAGCAGAGAGACTAGCGGGTACCTTCGGGATACGCAGTATTTT. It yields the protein CATSRETSGYLRDTQYF.

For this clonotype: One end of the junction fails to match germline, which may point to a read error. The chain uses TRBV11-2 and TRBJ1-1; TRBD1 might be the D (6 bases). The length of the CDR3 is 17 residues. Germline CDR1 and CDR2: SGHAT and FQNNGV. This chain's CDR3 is CAGSLRARGRLNTEAFF. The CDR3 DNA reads TGTGCCGGCAGCCTAAGGGCCAGGGGCCGTTTAAACACTGAAGCTTTCTTT.

The DNA of the CDR3 is TGTGCCAGCAGCTTAGCGGGCACCTACCGAGGGGGCTACACCTTC. It encodes CASSLAGTYRGGYTF. The V call is TRBV7-2, the J call TRBJ1-2; no reliable D call. V dropped 0 bases and J dropped 8 bases, with 16 bases sitting between them. CDR3 length: 15 residues. In germline, CDR1 is SGHTA, CDR2 FQGNSA.

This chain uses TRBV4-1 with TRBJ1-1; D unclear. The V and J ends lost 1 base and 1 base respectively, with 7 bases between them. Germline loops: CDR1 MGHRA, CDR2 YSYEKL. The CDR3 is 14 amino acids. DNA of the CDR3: TGCGCCAGCAGCCAAGCCATACCGAACACTGAAGCTTTCTTT. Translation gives CASSQAIPNTEAFF.

The CDR3, as DNA: TGTGCCAGCAGCGTAAACGCCGCTAACACTGAAGCTTTCTTT. Protein: CASSVNAANTEAFF. The V and J genes are TRBV9 and TRBJ1-1; D is uncertain. Trimming cost V 1 base and J 2 bases, with 9 bases left between them. The CDR3 is made up of 14 amino acids. CDR1 SGDLS and CDR2 YYNGEE come from the germline V gene.

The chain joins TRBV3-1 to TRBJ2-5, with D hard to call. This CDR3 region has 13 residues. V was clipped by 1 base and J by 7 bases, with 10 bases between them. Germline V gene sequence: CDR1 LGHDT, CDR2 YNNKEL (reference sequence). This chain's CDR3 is CASSQAGPGTQYF. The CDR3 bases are TGTGCCAGCAGCCAAGCGGGCCCGGGGACCCAGTACTTC.

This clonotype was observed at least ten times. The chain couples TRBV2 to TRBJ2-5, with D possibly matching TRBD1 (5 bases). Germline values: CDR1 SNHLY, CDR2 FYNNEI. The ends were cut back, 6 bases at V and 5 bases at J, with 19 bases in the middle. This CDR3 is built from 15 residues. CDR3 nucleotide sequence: TGTGCCAGCAGAACCGTTGACAGTGTCTCGGAGACCCAGTACTTC. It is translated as CASRTVDSVSETQYF. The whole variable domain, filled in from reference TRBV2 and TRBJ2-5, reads EPEVTQTPSHQVTQMGQEVILRCVPISNHLYFYWYRQILGQKVEFLVSFYNNEISEKSEIFDDQFSVERPDGSNFTLKIRSTKLEDSAMYFCASRTVDSVSETQYFGPGTRLLVL.

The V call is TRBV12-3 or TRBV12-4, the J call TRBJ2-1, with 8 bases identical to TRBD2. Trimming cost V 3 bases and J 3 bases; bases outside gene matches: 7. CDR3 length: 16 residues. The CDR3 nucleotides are TGTGCCAGCAGTTTTCGATCGGGACTAGTCTACAATGAGCAGTTCTTC. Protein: CASSFRSGLVYNEQFF.

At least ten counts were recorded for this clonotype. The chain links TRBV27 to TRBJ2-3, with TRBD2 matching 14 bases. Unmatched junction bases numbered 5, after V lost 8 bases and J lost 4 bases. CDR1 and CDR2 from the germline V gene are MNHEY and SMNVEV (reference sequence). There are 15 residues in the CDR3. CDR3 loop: CASRRLAGGADTQYF. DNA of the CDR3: TGTGCCAGCCGAAGACTAGCGGGAGGGGCAGATACGCAGTATTTT.

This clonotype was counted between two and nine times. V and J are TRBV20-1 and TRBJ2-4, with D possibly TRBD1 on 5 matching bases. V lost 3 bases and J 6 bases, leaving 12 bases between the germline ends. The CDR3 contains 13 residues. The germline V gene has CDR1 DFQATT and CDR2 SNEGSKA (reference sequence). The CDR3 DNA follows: TGCAGTGCTAGGGGGCTGGGCAGAAACATTCAGTACTTC. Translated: CSARGLGRNIQYF.

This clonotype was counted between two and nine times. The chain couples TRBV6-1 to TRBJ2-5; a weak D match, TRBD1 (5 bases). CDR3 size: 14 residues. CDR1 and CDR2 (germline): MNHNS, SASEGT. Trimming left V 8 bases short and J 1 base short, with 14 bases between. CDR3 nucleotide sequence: TGTGCCAGCTCGAGATGGGGCGCCCAAGAGACCCAGTACTTC. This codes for CASSRWGAQETQYF.